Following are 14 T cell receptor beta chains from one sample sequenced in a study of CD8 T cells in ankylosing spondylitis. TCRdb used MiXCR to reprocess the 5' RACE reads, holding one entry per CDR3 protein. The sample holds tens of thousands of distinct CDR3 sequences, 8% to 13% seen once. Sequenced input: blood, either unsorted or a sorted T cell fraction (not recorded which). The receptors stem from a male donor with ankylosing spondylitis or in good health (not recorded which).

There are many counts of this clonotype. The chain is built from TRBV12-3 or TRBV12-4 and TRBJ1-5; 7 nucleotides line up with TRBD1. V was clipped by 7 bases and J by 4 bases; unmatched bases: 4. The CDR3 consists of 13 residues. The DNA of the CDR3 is TGTGCCAGCATACAGGGGCGAAATCAGCCCCAGCATTTT. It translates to CASIQGRNQPQHF.

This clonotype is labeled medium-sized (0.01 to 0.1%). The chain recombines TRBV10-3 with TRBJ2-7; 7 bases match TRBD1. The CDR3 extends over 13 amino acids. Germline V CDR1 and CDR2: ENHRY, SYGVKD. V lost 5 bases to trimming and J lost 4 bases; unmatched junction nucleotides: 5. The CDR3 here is CAISPGTDYEQYF. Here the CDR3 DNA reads TGTGCCATCAGTCCCGGGACAGATTACGAGCAGTACTTC.

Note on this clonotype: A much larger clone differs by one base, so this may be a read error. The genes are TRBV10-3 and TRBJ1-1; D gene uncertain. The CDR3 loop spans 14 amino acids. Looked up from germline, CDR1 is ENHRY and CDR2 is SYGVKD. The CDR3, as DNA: TGTGCCATCAGAGAGTCTTTGGAGGGCACTGAAGCTTTCTTT. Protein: CAIRESLEGTEAFF.

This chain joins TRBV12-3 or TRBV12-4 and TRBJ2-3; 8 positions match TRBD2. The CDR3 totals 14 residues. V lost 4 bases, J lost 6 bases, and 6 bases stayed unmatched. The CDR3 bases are TGTGCCAGCAGTTCTTTAGCGGGATGGGATACGCAGTATTTT. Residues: CASSSLAGWDTQYF.

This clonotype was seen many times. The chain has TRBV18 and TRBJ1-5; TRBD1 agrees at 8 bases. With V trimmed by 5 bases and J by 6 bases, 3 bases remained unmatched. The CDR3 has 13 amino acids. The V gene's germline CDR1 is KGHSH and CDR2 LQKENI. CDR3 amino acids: CASSRTGRQPQHF. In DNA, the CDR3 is TGTGCCAGCTCAAGGACAGGGCGTCAGCCCCAGCATTTT.

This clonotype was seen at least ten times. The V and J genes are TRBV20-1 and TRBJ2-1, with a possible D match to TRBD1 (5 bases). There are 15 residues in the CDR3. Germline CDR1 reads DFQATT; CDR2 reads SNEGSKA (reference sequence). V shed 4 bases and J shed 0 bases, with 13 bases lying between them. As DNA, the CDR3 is TGCAGTGCTACCGGTTGGGGCCTCTCCTACAATGAGCAGTTCTTC. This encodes CSATGWGLSYNEQFF.

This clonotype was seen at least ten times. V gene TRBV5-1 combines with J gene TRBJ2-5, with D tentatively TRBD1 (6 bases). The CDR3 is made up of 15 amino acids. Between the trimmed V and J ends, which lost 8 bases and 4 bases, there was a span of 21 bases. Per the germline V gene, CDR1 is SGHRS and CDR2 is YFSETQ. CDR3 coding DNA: TGCGCCAGTAAACCCCCAGGGGTCTACGGAGAGACCCAGTACTTC. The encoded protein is CASKPPGVYGETQYF.

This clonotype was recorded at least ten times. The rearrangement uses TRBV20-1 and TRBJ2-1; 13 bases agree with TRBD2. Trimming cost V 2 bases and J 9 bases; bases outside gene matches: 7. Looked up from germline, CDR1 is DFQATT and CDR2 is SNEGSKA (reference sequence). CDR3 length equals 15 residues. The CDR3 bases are TGCAGTGCTAGAAGACGGACTAGCGGGGGTGTTGAGCAGTTCTTC. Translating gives CSARRRTSGGVEQFF.

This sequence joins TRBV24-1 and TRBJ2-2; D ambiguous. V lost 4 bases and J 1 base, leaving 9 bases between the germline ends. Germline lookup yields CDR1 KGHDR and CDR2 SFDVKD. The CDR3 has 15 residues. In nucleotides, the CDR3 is TGTGCCACCAGTGACACACAAGAGAACACCGGGGAGCTGTTTTTT. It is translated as CATSDTQENTGELFF.

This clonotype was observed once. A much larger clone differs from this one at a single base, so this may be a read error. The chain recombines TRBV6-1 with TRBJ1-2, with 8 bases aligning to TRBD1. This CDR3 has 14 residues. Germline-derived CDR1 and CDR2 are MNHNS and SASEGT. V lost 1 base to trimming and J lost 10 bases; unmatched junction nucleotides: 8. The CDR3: CASSEEGQGLDYTF. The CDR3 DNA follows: TGTGCCAGCAGTGAAGAAGGACAGGGTTTGGACTACACCTTC.

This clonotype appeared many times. The CDR3 DNA sequence: TGTGCCAGCAGCCGCCCAGGGGCAAGGAACACTGAAGCTTTCTTT. Amino acids: CASSRPGARNTEAFF. The genes are TRBV5-5 and TRBJ1-1, with D possibly TRBD1 on 6 matching bases. Germline lookup yields CDR1 SGHKS and CDR2 YYEKEE (reference sequence). This CDR3 spans 15 amino acids. V lost 4 bases, J lost 1 base, and 14 bases lay in between. The variable domain in full, completed from reference TRBV5-5 and TRBJ1-1, reads DAGVTQSPTHLIKTRGQQVTLRCSPISGHKSVSWYQQVLGQGPQFIFQYYEKEERGRGNFPDRFSARQFPNYSSELNVNALLLGDSALYLCASSRPGARNTEAFFGQGTRLTVV.

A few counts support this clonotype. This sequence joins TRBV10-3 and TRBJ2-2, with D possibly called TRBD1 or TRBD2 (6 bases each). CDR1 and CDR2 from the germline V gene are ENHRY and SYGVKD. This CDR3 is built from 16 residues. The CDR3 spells CPQVRGARTNTGELFF. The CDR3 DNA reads TGTCCTCAAGTTAGGGGGGCTAGAACGAACACCGGGGAGCTGTTTTTT.

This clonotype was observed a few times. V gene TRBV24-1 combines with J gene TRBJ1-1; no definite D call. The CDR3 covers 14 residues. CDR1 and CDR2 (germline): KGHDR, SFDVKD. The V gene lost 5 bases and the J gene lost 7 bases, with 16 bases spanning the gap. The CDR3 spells CATSASSGHVEAFF. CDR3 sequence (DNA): TGTGCCACCAGTGCCTCCTCCGGCCACGTTGAAGCTTTCTTT.

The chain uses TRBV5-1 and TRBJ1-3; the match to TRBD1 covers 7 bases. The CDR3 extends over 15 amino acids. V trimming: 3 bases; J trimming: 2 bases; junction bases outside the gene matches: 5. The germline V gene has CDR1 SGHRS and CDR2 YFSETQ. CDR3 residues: CASSSTTGPGNTIYF. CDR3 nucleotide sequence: TGCGCCAGCAGCTCCACGACAGGGCCTGGAAACACCATATATTTT.